The present T cell receptor beta chain was sequenced within a study of blood T cell repertoires in COVID-19. About the research overall: The United States, Italy and Spain were the sources of the acute and convalescent COVID-19 samples.

The germline V gene has CDR1 SGHTA and CDR2 FQGTGA. The CDR3 covers 16 residues. The V and J ends lost 6 bases and 6 bases, in that order; junction bases with no gene match: 11. Measured with immunoSEQ multiplex PCR; TCRdb has only the in-frame clones, and not every one. The data hold about 150,000 clones, with around 83% observed a single time. The receptor was derived from a woman older than 75 with acute or convalescent COVID-19. Sequenced material: peripheral blood. V usage is TRBV7-3 and J usage is TRBJ2-2, with TRBD2 matching over 9 bases. The CDR3 region is CASSPAGTSRAGELFF. CDR3 DNA: TGTGCCAGCAGTCCAGCCGGGACTAGCAGGGCCGGGGAGCTGTTTTTT.